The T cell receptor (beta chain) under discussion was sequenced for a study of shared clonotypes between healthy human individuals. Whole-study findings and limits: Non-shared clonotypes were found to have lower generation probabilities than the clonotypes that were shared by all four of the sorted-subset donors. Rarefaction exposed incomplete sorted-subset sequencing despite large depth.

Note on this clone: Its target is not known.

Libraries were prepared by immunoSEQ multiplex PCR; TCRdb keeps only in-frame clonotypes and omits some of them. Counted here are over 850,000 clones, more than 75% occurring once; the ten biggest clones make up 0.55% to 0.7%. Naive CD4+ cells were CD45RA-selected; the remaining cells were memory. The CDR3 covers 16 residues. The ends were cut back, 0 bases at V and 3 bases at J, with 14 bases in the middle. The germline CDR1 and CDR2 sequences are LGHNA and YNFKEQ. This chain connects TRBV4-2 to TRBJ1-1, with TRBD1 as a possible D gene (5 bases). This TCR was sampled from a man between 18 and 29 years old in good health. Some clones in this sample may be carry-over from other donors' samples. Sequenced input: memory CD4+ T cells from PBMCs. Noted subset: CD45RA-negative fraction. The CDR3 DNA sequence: TGTGCCAGCAGCCAAGATGCGGGGACTCTCTACACTGAAGCTTTCTTT. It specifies CASSQDAGTLYTEAFF.